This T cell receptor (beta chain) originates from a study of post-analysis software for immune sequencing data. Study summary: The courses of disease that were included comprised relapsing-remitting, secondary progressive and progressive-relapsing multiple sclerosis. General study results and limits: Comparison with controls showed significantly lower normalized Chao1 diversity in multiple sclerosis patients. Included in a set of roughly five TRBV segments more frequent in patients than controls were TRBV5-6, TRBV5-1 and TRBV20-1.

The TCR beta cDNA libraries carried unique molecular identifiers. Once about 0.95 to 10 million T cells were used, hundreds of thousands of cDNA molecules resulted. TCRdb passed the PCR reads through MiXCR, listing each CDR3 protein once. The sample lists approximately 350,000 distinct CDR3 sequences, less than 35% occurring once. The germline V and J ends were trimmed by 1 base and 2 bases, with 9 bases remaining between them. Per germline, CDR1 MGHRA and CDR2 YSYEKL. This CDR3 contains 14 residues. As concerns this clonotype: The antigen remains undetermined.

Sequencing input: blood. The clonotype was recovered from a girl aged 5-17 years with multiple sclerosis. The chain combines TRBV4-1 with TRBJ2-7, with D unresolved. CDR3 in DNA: TGCGCCAGCAGCCAAGCGGCGCCCGCCTACGAGCAGTACTTC. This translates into CASSQAAPAYEQYF.